These 9 T cell receptor beta chains were all obtained from the same sample, sequenced in a study of blood T cell repertoires in COVID-19. TCRdb keeps only in-frame clones here, not all; method: immunoSEQ multiplex PCR. The table shows about 270,000 clones, with 88% occurring only once. The sequencing sample was made of PBMCs or T cells enriched from blood (not recorded which). The receptors originated from a woman between 50 and 59 years old who had recovered from COVID-19.

J is TRBJ2-2 and V is TRBV30, with 7 nucleotides matching TRBD2. The CDR3 has 13 residues. The V and J ends lost 2 bases and 7 bases, in that order; junction bases with no gene match: 4. Germline V gene data show CDR1 as GTSNPN and CDR2 as SVGIG (reference sequence). The CDR3 DNA reads as TGTGCCTGGAGTAGCGGGATAGTCGGGGAGCTGTTTTTT. It encodes CAWSSGIVGELFF.

This clone was picked up one time. The gene calls are TRBV28 and TRBJ1-4, with 7 bases aligning to TRBD1. The germline V gene has CDR1 MDHEN and CDR2 SYDVKM. The trim removed 5 bases at V and 8 bases at J, leaving 17 bases unmatched. This CDR3 has 17 residues. The chain's CDR3 is CASSPRGQREKREKLFF. The CDR3 coding sequence is TGTGCCAGCAGTCCCAGGGGACAGCGCGAAAAGAGGGAAAAACTGTTTTTT.

CDR3 nucleotide sequence: TGTGCCAGTAGTAAGCGGTCAGGGGCCTCGGGTACTGAAGCTTTCTTT. Protein: CASSKRSGASGTEAFF. The J gene is TRBJ1-1, the V gene TRBV19; tentatively, D is TRBD1 (6 bases). The ends were cut back, 4 bases at V and 5 bases at J, with 20 bases in the middle. Germline lookup yields CDR1 LNHDA and CDR2 SQIVND (reference sequence). There are 16 residues in the CDR3.

This clone has only one observation. The rearrangement joins TRBV6-5 to TRBJ1-1, with TRBD1 identical over 8 bases. The V segment lost 6 bases and the J segment 3 bases; nucleotides outside the gene matches: 9. The CDR3 is 15 residues long. Germline V gene lookup returns CDR1 MNHEY and CDR2 SVGAGI. CDR3 loop: CASRTTGGKDTEAFF. The CDR3 nucleotides read TGTGCCAGCAGAACCACAGGGGGGAAAGACACTGAAGCTTTCTTT.

The V gene is TRBV30, the J gene TRBJ2-1, with a weak D call TRBD2 (6 bases). Germline loops: CDR1 GTSNPN, CDR2 SVGIG (reference sequence). Trimming removed 5 bases at V and 9 bases at J, with 26 bases between. CDR3 length equals 16 residues. The CDR3 DNA reads as TGTGCCTGGGGTTCGAAGCGGGTAACAACTTTTGGTGAGCAGTTCTTC. Translated: CAWGSKRVTTFGEQFF.

The CDR3 sequence: CSVETGGRYTF. CDR3 nucleotides: TGCAGCGTTGAAACAGGGGGCCGCTACACCTTC. The chain has TRBV29-1 and TRBJ1-2; 9 positions match TRBD1. The J segment lost 9 bases and the V segment lost 2 bases, leaving 1 base of the junction unmatched. Germline V CDR1 and CDR2: SQVTM, ANQGSEA. The CDR3 is 11 amino acids.

The V gene is TRBV4-2, the J gene TRBJ1-6; D ambiguous. The CDR3 is made up of 16 amino acids. Per germline, CDR1 LGHNA and CDR2 YNFKEQ. Deletions cut 0 bases from V and 5 bases from J, with 11 bases between. CDR3 sequence: CASSQDRSEDNSPLHF. CDR3 nucleotides: TGTGCCAGCAGCCAAGATAGATCCGAGGATAATTCACCCCTCCACTTT.

The chain's CDR3 is CASTWTGGTGELFF. The DNA for the CDR3 is TGTGCCAGCACCTGGACAGGGGGCACCGGGGAGCTGTTTTTT. The chain employs TRBV6-5 and TRBJ2-2; 10 positions agree with TRBD1. The CDR3 loop spans 14 amino acids. After removal of 7 bases from V and 4 bases from J, the junction contained 3 bases not matched to a gene. The germline V gene encodes CDR1 MNHEY and CDR2 SVGAGI.

This chain uses TRBV5-1 with TRBJ1-4, with a weak D call TRBD1 (5 bases). CDR1 and CDR2 from the germline V gene are SGHRS and YFSETQ. This CDR3 region has 18 residues. V was shortened by 0 bases and J by 0 bases, with 15 bases between the two germline ends. CDR3 region: CASSLAGPNLATNEKLFF. The CDR3 DNA is TGCGCCAGCAGCTTGGCAGGGCCGAATCTAGCAACTAATGAAAAACTGTTTTTT. The complete variable domain, with remaining parts taken from reference TRBV5-1 and TRBJ1-4, reads KAGVTQTPRYLIKTRGQQVTLSCSPISGHRSVSWYQQTPGQGLQFLFEYFSETQRNKGNFPGRFSGRQFSNSRSEMNVSTLELGDSALYLCASSLAGPNLATNEKLFFGSGTQLSVL.